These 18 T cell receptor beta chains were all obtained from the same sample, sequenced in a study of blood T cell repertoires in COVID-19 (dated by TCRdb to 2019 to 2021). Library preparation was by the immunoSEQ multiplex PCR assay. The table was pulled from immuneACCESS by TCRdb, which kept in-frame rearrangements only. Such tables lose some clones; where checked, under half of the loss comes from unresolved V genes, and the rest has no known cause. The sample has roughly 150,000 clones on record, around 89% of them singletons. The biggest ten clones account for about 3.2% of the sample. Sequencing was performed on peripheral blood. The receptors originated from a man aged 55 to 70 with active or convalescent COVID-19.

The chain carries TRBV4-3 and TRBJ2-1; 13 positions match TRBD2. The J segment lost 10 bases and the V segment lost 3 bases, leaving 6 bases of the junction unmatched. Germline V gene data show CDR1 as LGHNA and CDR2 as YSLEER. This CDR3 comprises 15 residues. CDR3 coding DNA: TGCGCCAGCAGCCACACTAGCGGGGGGGCCGGGGAGCAGTTCTTC. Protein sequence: CASSHTSGGAGEQFF.

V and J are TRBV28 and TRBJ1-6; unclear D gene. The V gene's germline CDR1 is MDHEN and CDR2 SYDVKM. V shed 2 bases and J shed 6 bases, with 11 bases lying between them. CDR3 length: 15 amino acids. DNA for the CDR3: TGTGCCAGCAGTTTAGGAGGGTTGAGTAATTCACCCCTCCACTTT. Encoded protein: CASSLGGLSNSPLHF. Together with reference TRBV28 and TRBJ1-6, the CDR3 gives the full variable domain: DVKVTQSSRYLVKRTGEKVFLECVQDMDHENMFWYRQDPGLGLRLIYFSYDVKMKEKGDIPEGYSVSREKKERFSLILESASTNQTSMYLCASSLGGLSNSPLHFGNGTRLTVT.

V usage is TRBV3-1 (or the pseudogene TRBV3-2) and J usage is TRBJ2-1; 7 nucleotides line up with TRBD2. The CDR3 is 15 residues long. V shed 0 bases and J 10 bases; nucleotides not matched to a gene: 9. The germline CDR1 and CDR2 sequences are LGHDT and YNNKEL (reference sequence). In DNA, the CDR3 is TGTGCCAGCAGCCAAGATAGGGCGGGAGTAAACGAGCAGTTCTTC. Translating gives CASSQDRAGVNEQFF.

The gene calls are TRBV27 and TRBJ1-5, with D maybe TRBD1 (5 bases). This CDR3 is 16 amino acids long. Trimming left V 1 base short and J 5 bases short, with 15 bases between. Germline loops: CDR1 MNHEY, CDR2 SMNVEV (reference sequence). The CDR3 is CASSLFSSRADQPQHF. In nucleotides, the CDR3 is TGTGCCAGCAGTTTATTTAGTAGCAGGGCTGATCAGCCCCAGCATTTT.

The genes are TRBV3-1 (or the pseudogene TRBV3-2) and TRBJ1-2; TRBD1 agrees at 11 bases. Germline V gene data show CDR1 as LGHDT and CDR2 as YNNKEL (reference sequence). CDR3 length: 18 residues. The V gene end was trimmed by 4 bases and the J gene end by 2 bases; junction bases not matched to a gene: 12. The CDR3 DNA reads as TGTGCCAGCAGCCGGGATATCTGGGGGACAGGGGGGAACTATGGCTACACCTTC. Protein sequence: CASSRDIWGTGGNYGYTF.

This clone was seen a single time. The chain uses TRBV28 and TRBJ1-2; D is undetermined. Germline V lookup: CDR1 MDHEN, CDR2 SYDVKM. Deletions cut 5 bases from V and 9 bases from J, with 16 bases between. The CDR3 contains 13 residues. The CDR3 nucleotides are TGTGCCAGCAGTGAGGAGATTGCTATTAGCTACACCTTC. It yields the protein CASSEEIAISYTF.

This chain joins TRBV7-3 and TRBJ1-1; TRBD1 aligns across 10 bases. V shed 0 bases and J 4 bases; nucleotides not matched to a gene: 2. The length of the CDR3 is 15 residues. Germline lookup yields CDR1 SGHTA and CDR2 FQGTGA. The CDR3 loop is CASSLTRDRGTEAFF. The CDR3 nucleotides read TGTGCCAGCAGCTTAACCCGGGACAGGGGCACTGAAGCTTTCTTT.

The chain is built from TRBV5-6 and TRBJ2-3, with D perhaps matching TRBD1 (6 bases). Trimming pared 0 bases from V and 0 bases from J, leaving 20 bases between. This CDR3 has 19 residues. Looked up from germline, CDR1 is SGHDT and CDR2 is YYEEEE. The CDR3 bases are TGTGCCAGCAGCTTGGTTTTAGGACAGCGAACGATAAGCACAGATACGCAGTATTTT. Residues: CASSLVLGQRTISTDTQYF. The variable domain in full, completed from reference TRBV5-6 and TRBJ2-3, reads DAGVTQSPTHLIKTRGQQVTLRCSPKSGHDTVSWYQQALGQGPQFIFQYYEEEERQRGNFPDRFSGHQFPNYSSELNVNALLLGDSALYLCASSLVLGQRTISTDTQYFGPGTRLTVL.

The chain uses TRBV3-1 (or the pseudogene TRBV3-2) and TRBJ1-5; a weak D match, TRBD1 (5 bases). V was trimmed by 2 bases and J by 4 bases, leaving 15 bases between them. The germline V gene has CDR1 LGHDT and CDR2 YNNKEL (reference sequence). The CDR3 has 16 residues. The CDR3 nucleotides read TGTGCCAGCAGCCAACGCTCTCAGGGTTCAAATCAGCCCCAGCATTTT. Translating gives CASSQRSQGSNQPQHF.

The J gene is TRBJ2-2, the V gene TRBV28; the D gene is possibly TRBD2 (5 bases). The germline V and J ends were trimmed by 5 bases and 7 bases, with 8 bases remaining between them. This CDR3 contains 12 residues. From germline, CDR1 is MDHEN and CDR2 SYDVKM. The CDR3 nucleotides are TGTGCCAGCAGTCAAGAGGGCGGGGAGCTGTTTTTT. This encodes CASSQEGGELFF. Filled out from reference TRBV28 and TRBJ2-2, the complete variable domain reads DVKVTQSSRYLVKRTGEKVFLECVQDMDHENMFWYRQDPGLGLRLIYFSYDVKMKEKGDIPEGYSVSREKKERFSLILESASTNQTSMYLCASSQEGGELFFGEGSRLTVL.

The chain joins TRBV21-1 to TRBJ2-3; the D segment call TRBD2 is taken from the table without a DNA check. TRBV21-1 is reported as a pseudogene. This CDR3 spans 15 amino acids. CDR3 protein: CASSNPVGNTDTQYF. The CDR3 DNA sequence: TGTGCCAGCAGCAATCCGGTCGGGAACACAGATACGCAGTATTTT.

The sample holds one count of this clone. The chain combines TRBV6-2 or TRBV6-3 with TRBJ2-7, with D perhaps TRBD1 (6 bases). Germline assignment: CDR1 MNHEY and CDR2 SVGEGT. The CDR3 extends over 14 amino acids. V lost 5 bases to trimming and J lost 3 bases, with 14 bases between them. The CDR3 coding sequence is TGTGCCAGCAGTCCGGGACGGGACATCTACGAGCAGTACTTC. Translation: CASSPGRDIYEQYF.

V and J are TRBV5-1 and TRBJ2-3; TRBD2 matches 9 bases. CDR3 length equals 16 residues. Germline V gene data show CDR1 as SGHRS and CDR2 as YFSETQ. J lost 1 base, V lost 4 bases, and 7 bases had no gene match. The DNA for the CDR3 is TGCGCCAGCAGCCCCGGACTAGCGTTAGGCACAGATACGCAGTATTTT. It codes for CASSPGLALGTDTQYF.

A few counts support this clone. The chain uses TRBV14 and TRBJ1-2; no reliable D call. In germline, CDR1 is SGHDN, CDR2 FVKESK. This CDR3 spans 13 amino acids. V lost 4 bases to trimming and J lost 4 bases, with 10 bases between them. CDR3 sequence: CASSPGMGYGYTF. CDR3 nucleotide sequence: TGTGCCAGCAGCCCGGGGATGGGCTATGGCTACACCTTC.

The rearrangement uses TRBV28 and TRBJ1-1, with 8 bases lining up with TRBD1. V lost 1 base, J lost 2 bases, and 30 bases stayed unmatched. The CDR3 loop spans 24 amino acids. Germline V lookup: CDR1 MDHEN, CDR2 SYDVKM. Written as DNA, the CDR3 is TGTGCCAGCAGTTTATTCCGCCGGAGCGGGCTGGCGGTAGGGACAGGCGATTATAACACTGAAGCTTTCTTT. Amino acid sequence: CASSLFRRSGLAVGTGDYNTEAFF.

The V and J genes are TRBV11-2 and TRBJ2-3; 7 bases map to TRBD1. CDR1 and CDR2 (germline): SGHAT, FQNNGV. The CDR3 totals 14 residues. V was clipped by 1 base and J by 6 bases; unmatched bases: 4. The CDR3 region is CASSLGQGPDTQYF. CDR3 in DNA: TGTGCCAGCAGCTTAGGACAGGGCCCGGATACGCAGTATTTT.

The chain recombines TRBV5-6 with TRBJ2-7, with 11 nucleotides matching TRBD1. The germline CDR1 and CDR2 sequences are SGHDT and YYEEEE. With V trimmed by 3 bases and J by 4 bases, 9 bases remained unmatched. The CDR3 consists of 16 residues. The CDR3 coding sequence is TGTGCCAGCAGCTCGCTCCGGGACAGGGGGATTTACGAGCAGTACTTC. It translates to CASSSLRDRGIYEQYF.

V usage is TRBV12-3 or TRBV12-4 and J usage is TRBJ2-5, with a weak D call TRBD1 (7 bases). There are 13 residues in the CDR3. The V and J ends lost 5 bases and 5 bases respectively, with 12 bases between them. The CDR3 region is CASSPQGGETQYF. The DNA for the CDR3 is TGTGCCAGCAGTCCTCAGGGGGGTGAGACCCAGTACTTC.